This T cell receptor (beta chain) originates from a study of blood T cells in healthy people across ages. Trimming removed 2 bases from V and 4 bases from J, with 5 bases in between. The CDR3 has 13 amino acids. A few counts support this clonotype. Primed by a sample-barcoded 5' primer and a J-beta primer mix, a second PCR proceeded for about 7 to 11 cycles. TCRdb passed the 5' RACE reads through MiXCR, listing each CDR3 protein once. The table records more than 900,000 distinct CDR3 sequences, almost 30% of them present only once. These same data were also listed under a study on T cells of mothers and their children.

The rearrangement uses TRBV12-3 or TRBV12-4 and TRBJ1-4; D remains unclear. This clonotype was sampled from a woman aged 35 to 49 in good health. The sample consisted of blood. This CDR3 reads CASSLQDNEKLFF. The CDR3 region has the DNA TGTGCCAGCAGTTTACAGGATAATGAAAAACTGTTTTTT.